What follows are 21 T cell receptor beta chains derived from one specimen sequenced in a study of blood T cells in healthy people across ages. With a J-beta primer mix and a sample-barcoded 5' primer, a second PCR ran about 7 to 12 cycles. TCRdb called the 5' RACE reads again in MiXCR, with one record for every CDR3 protein. Of 1,500,000 or so distinct CDR3 sequences in the sample, approximately 59% are singletons; the top ten hold 6.5% to 8.5%. What was sequenced was blood. The receptors stem from a man younger than 35 in good health.

This chain uses TRBV5-1 with TRBJ2-6; D uncertain. Germline CDR1 SGHRS, CDR2 YFSETQ. The V gene lost 0 bases and the J gene lost 0 bases, with 7 bases spanning the gap. The CDR3 has 16 amino acids. Written as DNA, the CDR3 is TGCGCCAGCAGCTTGGATGGGGTCTCTGGGGCCAACGTCCTGACTTTC. It encodes CASSLDGVSGANVLTF.

CDR3 sequence: CSARDDAGGYNEQYF. The CDR3 DNA reads TGCAGTGCTAGAGATGACGCGGGAGGTTACAATGAGCAGTACTTC. The chain combines TRBV20-1 with TRBJ2-1, with 8 bases that match TRBD2. The better agreement between TRBJ2-7 and the DNA end casts doubt on the J call. This CDR3 region has 15 residues. Germline CDR1 reads DFQATT; CDR2 reads SNEGSKA (reference sequence).

A few counts support this clonotype. The V call is TRBV20-1, the J call TRBJ2-5; weak D call: TRBD1 (7 bases). Germline-derived CDR1 and CDR2 are DFQATT and SNEGSKA (reference sequence). The germline V and J ends were trimmed by 6 bases and 4 bases, with 18 bases remaining between them. The CDR3 is 14 amino acids. CDR3 sequence reads: CSAEDRRGVETQYF. CDR3 DNA sequence: TGCAGTGCGGAGGACAGGCGCGGGGTAGAGACCCAGTACTTC.

This clonotype was recorded a few times. The gene calls are TRBV12-3 or TRBV12-4 and TRBJ1-2; 8 bases are a match to TRBD1. The CDR3 runs to 16 residues. With 2 bases clipped from V and 5 bases from J, the junction kept 10 bases outside the gene matches. In DNA form, the CDR3 reads TGTGCCAGCAGTTTACGGCTCAGGGGGCGTCGGTATGGCTACACCTTC. Translated, it gives CASSLRLRGRRYGYTF.

This clonotype has just a few counts. This chain links TRBV20-1 with TRBJ2-5; no clear D gene. TRBJ2-7 explains the end of the DNA better; the J call may be wrong. The germline V gene encodes CDR1 DFQATT and CDR2 SNEGSKA (reference sequence). This CDR3 has 12 residues. The DNA of the CDR3 is TGCAGTGCTAGGCCACAGAAATACGAGCAGTACTTC. Protein product: CSARPQKYEQYF.

The chain has TRBV20-1 and TRBJ2-5; D ambiguous. Germline V lookup: CDR1 DFQATT, CDR2 SNEGSKA (reference sequence). This CDR3 has 10 amino acids. CDR3 residues: CRASSETQYF. The CDR3 DNA reads as TGCAGGGCGAGTAGTGAGACCCAGTACTTC.

The rearrangement uses TRBV10-2 and TRBJ1-2, with 7 bases lining up with TRBD1. Per germline, CDR1 WSHSY and CDR2 SAAADI. The V gene end was trimmed by 8 bases and the J gene end by 4 bases; junction bases not matched to a gene: 10. The CDR3 runs 14 residues. The CDR3 reads CASADRDAAYGYTF. DNA of the CDR3: TGCGCCAGCGCCGACAGGGATGCCGCCTATGGCTACACCTTC.

The gene calls are TRBV20-1 and TRBJ2-1; 7 bases are a match to TRBD2. Looked up from germline, CDR1 is DFQATT and CDR2 is SNEGSKA (reference sequence). This CDR3 spans 16 amino acids. The ends lost 0 bases at V and 1 base at J; junction bases unmatched: 6. CDR3 region: CSARDGGGGSYNEQFF. CDR3 nucleotides: TGCAGTGCTAGAGATGGGGGGGGGGGATCCTACAATGAGCAGTTCTTC.

The chain employs TRBV6-2 or TRBV6-3 and TRBJ1-6; a weak D match, TRBD1 (6 bases). V was cut by 2 bases and J by 10 bases, with 21 bases left in between. The CDR3 contains 17 residues. CDR1 MNHEY and CDR2 SVGEGT come from the germline V gene. CDR3 residues: CASSYTSTGTGSSPLHF. The CDR3 nucleotides are TGTGCCAGCAGTTACACATCCACTGGAACAGGGTCCTCACCCCTCCACTTT.

This chain uses TRBV7-9 with TRBJ2-1, with D perhaps TRBD1 or TRBD2 (5 bases each). The germline gives CDR1 SEHNR, CDR2 FQNEAQ (reference sequence). V was shortened by 5 bases and J by 7 bases, with 12 bases between the two germline ends. The CDR3 runs to 13 residues. The CDR3, as DNA: TGTGCCAGCAGCGGACTGAGGGGAAATGAGCAGTTCTTC. As protein: CASSGLRGNEQFF.

Concerning this clonotype itself: A clone one base away is much larger, so this may be a read error. V is TRBV7-9 and J is TRBJ2-6; unclear D gene. Germline V lookup: CDR1 SEHNR, CDR2 FQNEAQ (reference sequence). Between the trimmed V and J ends, which lost 6 bases and 0 bases, there was a span of 6 bases. There are 14 residues in the CDR3. CDR3 residues: CASRSSSGANVLTF. The CDR3, as DNA: TGTGCCAGCAGGAGTAGCTCTGGGGCCAACGTCCTGACTTTC.

This chain uses TRBV12-3 or TRBV12-4 with TRBJ2-3; a weak D match, TRBD1 (6 bases). V lost 3 bases and J lost 10, with 11 bases in between. This CDR3 has 12 amino acids. DNA of the CDR3: TGTGCCAGCAGTTTGGGGGCCGATGCGCAGTATTTT. Its protein product is CASSLGADAQYF.

The genes are TRBV6-5 and TRBJ1-2; 9 bases fit TRBD1. After removal of 5 bases from V and 6 bases from J, the junction contained 4 bases not matched to a gene. Germline CDR1 MNHEY, CDR2 SVGAGI. The CDR3 runs to 13 residues. CDR3 sequence: CASSTGTGNGYTF. The CDR3 DNA follows: TGTGCCAGCAGTACCGGGACAGGGAATGGCTACACCTTC.

The DNA for the CDR3 is TGTGCCAGCAGCTTAGCGTTGGCGGATTCACCCCTCCACTTT. It codes for CASSLALADSPLHF. J is TRBJ1-6 and V is TRBV7-6, with D hard to call. The CDR3 loop spans 14 amino acids. Germline V gene lookup returns CDR1 SGHVS and CDR2 FNYEAQ. V was shortened by 0 bases and J by 8 bases, with 8 bases between the two germline ends.

Here the CDR3 DNA reads TGTGCCAGCTCACGTCTAGCGGGAGACTCAGAGACCCAGTACTTC. Translated, it gives CASSRLAGDSETQYF. J is TRBJ2-4 and V is TRBV18; 10 bases line up with TRBD2. The tail of the sequence fits TRBJ2-5 better, so the J call may be wrong. Germline V gene data show CDR1 as KGHSH and CDR2 as LQKENI. The CDR3 runs to 15 residues.

This clonotype came up a few times. The rearrangement joins TRBV20-1 to TRBJ2-1, with D hard to call. This CDR3 is built from 14 residues. Germline V CDR1 and CDR2: DFQATT, SNEGSKA (reference sequence). V was cut by 1 base and J by 0 bases, with 7 bases left in between. The CDR3 loop reads CSARVQNSYNEQFF. DNA for the CDR3: TGCAGTGCTAGAGTCCAGAACTCCTACAATGAGCAGTTCTTC.

The V and J genes are TRBV4-1 and TRBJ2-5, with 8 bases matching TRBD1. The CDR3 spans 18 residues. Unmatched junction bases numbered 15, after V lost 4 bases and J lost 2 bases. Germline CDR1 and CDR2: MGHRA and YSYEKL. CDR3 nucleotides: TGCGCCAGCAGCCCCTCACGGCGGACAGGGCTCGGTCAAGAGACCCAGTACTTC. Translation gives CASSPSRRTGLGQETQYF.

This clonotype turned up a few times. The genes are TRBV28 and TRBJ2-2; D remains unclear. Germline assignment: CDR1 MDHEN and CDR2 SYDVKM. The CDR3 has 17 amino acids. The germline V and J ends were trimmed by 10 bases and 4 bases, with 25 bases remaining between them. CDR3 amino acids: CATLTWANHWGTGELFF. CDR3 sequence (DNA): TGTGCCACCCTTACCTGGGCGAACCACTGGGGCACCGGGGAGCTGTTTTTT.

The V gene is TRBV5-5, the J gene TRBJ2-4; D unclear. The J call is uncertain, as TRBJ2-7 better fits the DNA end. Looked up from germline, CDR1 is SGHKS and CDR2 is YYEKEE (reference sequence). CDR3 length equals 13 residues. The CDR3, as DNA: TGTGCCAGCAGCCTCCCAACTGCCTACGAGCAGTACTTC. Translation gives CASSLPTAYEQYF.

The rearrangement links TRBV20-1 to TRBJ1-4, with 9 bases aligning to TRBD1. V shed 3 bases, J shed 5 bases, and the junction held 7 bases outside the gene matches. The V gene's germline CDR1 is DFQATT and CDR2 SNEGSKA (reference sequence). CDR3 size: 15 residues. The CDR3 DNA reads as TGCAGTGCTAGCGACGGGACAGGGCCAAATGAAAAACTGTTTTTT. It encodes CSASDGTGPNEKLFF.

The chain uses TRBV28 and TRBJ2-3; 10 positions agree with TRBD2. J lost 2 bases, V lost 5 bases, and 7 bases had no gene match. The CDR3 loop spans 16 amino acids. CDR1 MDHEN and CDR2 SYDVKM come from the germline V gene. In nucleotides, the CDR3 is TGTGCCAGCAGTCTTGAGCGGGGGGGCCTCACAGATACGCAGTATTTT. Its protein product is CASSLERGGLTDTQYF.